This passage covers 20 T cell receptor beta chains from one sample sequenced in a study of radiation and T cells in renal cell carcinoma. The data were produced by immunoSEQ multiplex PCR, yet TCRdb's version contains in-frame clones alone and is incomplete. The repertoire holds more than 14,000 clones, with approximately 65% as singletons. The treatment is: treatment-naive control, cytoreductive nephrectomy. The sequencing here drew on tumor tissue, taken from a patient whose treatment was nephrectomy without radiotherapy. The receptors shown here come from a man aged 55 to 70 with renal cell carcinoma.

This clone showed up just once. The chain is built from TRBV7-9 and TRBJ2-7, with no clear D. This CDR3 comprises 13 residues. V gave up 3 bases and J gave up 6 bases, with 12 bases separating them. Per the germline V gene, CDR1 is SEHNR and CDR2 is FQNEAQ (reference sequence). The DNA for the CDR3 is TGTGCCAGCAGCTTTAGCAAAGGGCGCGAGCAGTACTTC. Translating it yields CASSFSKGREQYF.

This clone was picked up a small number of times. The V and J genes are TRBV28 and TRBJ2-1; 7 positions agree with TRBD2. The V gene's germline CDR1 is MDHEN and CDR2 SYDVKM. After removal of 6 bases from V and 2 bases from J, the junction contained 7 bases not matched to a gene. The CDR3 is 15 residues long. The chain's CDR3 is CASSAWGLPYNEQFF. As DNA, the CDR3 is TGTGCCAGCAGCGCCTGGGGACTACCCTACAATGAGCAGTTCTTC.

The rearrangement joins TRBV19 to TRBJ1-5; weak D call: TRBD1 (5 bases). Per the germline V gene, CDR1 is LNHDA and CDR2 is SQIVND (reference sequence). The CDR3 has 15 amino acids. Deletions cut 5 bases from V and 5 bases from J, with 16 bases between. The CDR3 loop is CASSYPGPTYQPQHF. CDR3 sequence (DNA): TGTGCCAGTAGTTATCCGGGACCTACCTATCAGCCCCAGCATTTT.

This chain uses TRBV11-2 with TRBJ2-7, with a tentative D call TRBD2 (6 bases). Trimming took 0 bases from V and 12 from J, leaving 9 bases between them. CDR1 and CDR2 from the germline V gene are SGHAT and FQNNGV. CDR3 length: 11 amino acids. In nucleotides, the CDR3 is TGTGCCAGCAGCTTAGAACTAGCCAGGTACTTC. This translates into CASSLELARYF.

V gene TRBV28 combines with J gene TRBJ2-2; D is unresolved. V was trimmed by 8 bases and J by 3 bases, leaving 10 bases between them. The germline V gene encodes CDR1 MDHEN and CDR2 SYDVKM. This CDR3 is built from 13 residues. CDR3 sequence reads: CASSGGYTGELFF. The DNA for the CDR3 is TGTGCCAGCTCCGGCGGATACACCGGGGAGCTGTTTTTT.

This clone was seen a handful of times. V gene TRBV11-2 combines with J gene TRBJ2-3; 7 bases agree with TRBD2. Trimming removed 8 bases from V and 0 bases from J; junction bases left unmatched: 8. CDR1 is SGHAT, CDR2 FQNNGV, per germline. This CDR3 is built from 15 residues. This CDR3 is CASRVGGPSTDTQYF. CDR3 DNA sequence: TGTGCCAGCCGGGTGGGAGGGCCCAGCACAGATACGCAGTATTTT.

The chain joins TRBV4-3 to TRBJ2-1, with a possible D match to TRBD2 (5 bases). V lost 0 bases and J 8 bases, leaving 17 bases between the germline ends. The CDR3 loop spans 16 amino acids. Germline V gene lookup returns CDR1 LGHNA and CDR2 YSLEER. CDR3 nucleotide sequence: TGCGCCAGCAGCCAAGATCTAGCAGGAGCAGCAGATGAGCAGTTCTTC. Residues: CASSQDLAGAADEQFF.

The chain has TRBV21-1 and TRBJ2-5; the table gives TRBD1 as D, unverified against the DNA. TRBV21-1 has pseudogene status. The CDR3 spans 13 residues. The CDR3, as DNA: TGTGCCAGCAGCAAAGAAGGGGAAGAGACCCAGTACTTC. Encoded protein: CASSKEGEETQYF.

This sequence joins TRBV2 and TRBJ2-5; D remains ambiguous. V lost 7 bases and J 2 bases, leaving 8 bases between the germline ends. Germline V gene lookup returns CDR1 SNHLY and CDR2 FYNNEI. The CDR3 is 12 residues long. Here the CDR3 reads CASTPGQETQYF. As DNA, the CDR3 is TGTGCCAGCACGCCGGGTCAAGAGACCCAGTACTTC. The entire variable domain, with the rest obtained from reference TRBV2 and TRBJ2-5, is as follows: EPEVTQTPSHQVTQMGQEVILRCVPISNHLYFYWYRQILGQKVEFLVSFYNNEISEKSEIFDDQFSVERPDGSNFTLKIRSTKLEDSAMYFCASTPGQETQYFGPGTRLLVL.

Only a few counts were recorded for this clone. The CDR3 loop is CASSLDSGELFF. CDR3 coding DNA: TGTGCCAGCAGCTTAGATTCGGGGGAGCTGTTTTTT. The chain recombines TRBV11-3 with TRBJ2-2; D call uncertain. CDR3 length: 12 amino acids. The V end lost 0 bases, the J end lost 8 bases, and 4 bases lay between the germline ends. Germline CDR1 SGHNT, CDR2 YENEEA.

This clone was found once. This rearrangement joins TRBV7-2 to TRBJ1-2, with a weak D call TRBD1 (5 bases). The CDR3 runs 15 residues. V dropped 6 bases and J dropped 5 bases, with 19 bases sitting between them. Germline lookup yields CDR1 SGHTA and CDR2 FQGNSA. The CDR3 region is CASSTHDGTRYGYTF. CDR3 in DNA: TGTGCCAGCAGTACTCACGATGGGACGAGGTATGGCTACACCTTC. Based on the CDR3 plus reference TRBV7-2 and TRBJ1-2, the full variable domain is GAGVSQSPSNKVTEKGKDVELRCDPISGHTALYWYRQSLGQGLEFLIYFQGNSAPDKSGLPSDRFSAERTGGSVSTLTIQRTQQEDSAVYLCASSTHDGTRYGYTFGSGTRLTVV.

The J gene is TRBJ2-5, the V gene TRBV7-2, with 7 bases matching TRBD1. The CDR3 totals 14 residues. J was trimmed by 3 bases and V by 4 bases; bases with no gene match: 5. Germline V gene sequence: CDR1 SGHTA, CDR2 FQGNSA. The CDR3 nucleotides read TGTGCCAGCAGCTACAACAGGGGAAAAGAGACCCAGTACTTC. Residues: CASSYNRGKETQYF.

This clone was counted a few times. The chain has TRBV28 and TRBJ2-3; TRBD2 matches at 8 bases. CDR1 is MDHEN and CDR2 is SYDVKM in the germline V gene. This CDR3 has 17 amino acids. V lost 9 bases, J lost 5 bases, and 19 bases stayed unmatched. The CDR3 DNA reads TGTGCCAGACCGCTACCCCGGGGGAGCGGGGGATTAGATACGCAGTATTTT. Its protein product is CARPLPRGSGGLDTQYF.

This chain links TRBV5-1 with TRBJ1-3, with D unclear. The germline gives CDR1 SGHRS, CDR2 YFSETQ. V lost 0 bases, J lost 2 bases, and 6 bases lay in between. The length of the CDR3 is 14 residues. The CDR3 bases are TGCGCCAGCAGCTTGGTTGGGACTGGAAACACCATATATTTT. Amino acids: CASSLVGTGNTIYF.

The V and J genes are TRBV19 and TRBJ1-4, with TRBD1 matching over 7 bases. J lost 7 bases, V lost 5 bases, and 7 bases had no gene match. Germline CDR1 LNHDA, CDR2 SQIVND (reference sequence). There are 14 residues in the CDR3. This CDR3 reads CASSPRQGREKLFF. In DNA, the CDR3 is TGTGCCAGTAGTCCGAGACAGGGTCGTGAAAAACTGTTTTTT. Full variable domain (outside the CDR3, taken from reference TRBV19 and TRBJ1-4): DGGITQSPKYLFRKEGQNVTLSCEQNLNHDAMYWYRQDPGQGLRLIYYSQIVNDFQKGDIAEGYSVSREKKESFPLTVTSAQKNPTAFYLCASSPRQGREKLFFGSGTQLSVL.

This clone was observed once. This rearrangement joins TRBV4-2 to TRBJ2-2, with a weak D call TRBD2 (6 bases). The CDR3 length is 19 residues. In germline, CDR1 is LGHNA, CDR2 YNFKEQ. Trimming took 0 bases from V and 3 from J, leaving 20 bases between them. The CDR3 DNA sequence: TGTGCCAGCAGCCAAGACCTCCACTCACGGGGGTCGTACACCGGGGAGCTGTTTTTT. This translates into CASSQDLHSRGSYTGELFF.

The chain employs TRBV2 and TRBJ2-2; 9 bases agree with TRBD1. With 6 bases clipped from V and 2 bases from J, the junction kept 10 bases outside the gene matches. CDR3 length: 17 residues. The germline V gene encodes CDR1 SNHLY and CDR2 FYNNEI. CDR3 region: CASRLGQGILNTGELFF. CDR3 bases: TGTGCCAGCAGATTAGGACAGGGGATTCTAAACACCGGGGAGCTGTTTTTT. Combining the CDR3 with reference TRBV2 and TRBJ2-2 gives the whole variable domain EPEVTQTPSHQVTQMGQEVILRCVPISNHLYFYWYRQILGQKVEFLVSFYNNEISEKSEIFDDQFSVERPDGSNFTLKIRSTKLEDSAMYFCASRLGQGILNTGELFFGEGSRLTVL.

V is TRBV2 and J is TRBJ2-2, with D maybe TRBD2 (6 bases). Germline V gives CDR1 SNHLY, CDR2 FYNNEI. Trimming shortened V by 5 bases and J by 1 base, and 11 bases separated the two germline ends. The CDR3 sequence is 15 residues long. Here the CDR3 DNA reads TGTGCCAGCAGTTTTATGGGGGGGAACACCGGGGAGCTGTTTTTT. It translates to CASSFMGGNTGELFF.

The rearrangement links TRBV4-1 to TRBJ1-1; D not certain. The V and J ends lost 0 bases and 2 bases respectively, with 10 bases between them. Germline CDR1 MGHRA, CDR2 YSYEKL. The CDR3 has 15 amino acids. The CDR3: CASSQDDRDNTEAFF. CDR3 sequence (DNA): TGCGCCAGCAGCCAAGATGATAGGGATAACACTGAAGCTTTCTTT.

The chain links TRBV15 to TRBJ2-2; TRBD1 aligns across 8 bases. Germline CDR1 LNHNV, CDR2 YYDKDF (reference sequence). V was pared by 3 bases and J by 5 bases, with 8 bases of the junction left unmatched. The CDR3 runs 16 residues. The DNA of the CDR3 is TGTGCCACCAGCAGCCCCTCAGGGGGCGGTACCGGGGAGCTGTTTTTT. Translated: CATSSPSGGGTGELFF.